This TCR beta chain is drawn from a study of T cell clones after liver transplantation. In regard to this clone: Its antigen is currently unknown.

The CDR3 extends over 14 amino acids. The V end was cut by 2 bases, the J end by 2 bases, with 7 bases between. Per the germline V gene, CDR1 is MNHEY and CDR2 is SMNVEV (reference sequence). Sequencing of dividing CFSE-low cells from the MLR defined alloreactive TCRbeta sequences. Here immunoSEQ multiplex PCR was the method, and the copy in TCRdb shows in-frame clones only, minus some. The data hold approximately 6,300 clones, with roughly 29% observed a single time. The chain joins TRBV27 to TRBJ1-5; D is perhaps TRBD1 (5 bases). The receptor was derived from a human patient who received a liver transplant. Some T cells here may be from the graft donor. Sequenced input: CD4+ T cells from cultured PBMCs. CDR3 sequence (DNA): TGTGCCAGCAGTTTACGCAGGGGCAATCAGCCCCAGCATTTT. Translated: CASSLRRGNQPQHF.